Each of the 26 T cell receptor beta chains below was sequenced from the same sample in a study of shared clonotypes between healthy human individuals. TCRdb keeps only in-frame clones here, not all; method: immunoSEQ multiplex PCR. This sample carries about 960,000 clones, over 60% of them seen once, and the ten largest clones take over 1.3%. The sample consisted of memory CD4+ T cells sorted from blood. Subset defined: CD45RA-negative fraction. The receptor source for this set is a man aged 18 to 29 in good health.

The rearrangement links TRBV15 to TRBJ2-1, with D unresolved. This CDR3 is built from 15 residues. V shed 3 bases and J shed 0 bases, with 9 bases lying between them. The germline CDR1 and CDR2 sequences are LNHNV and YYDKDF (reference sequence). The CDR3 DNA is TGTGCCACCAGCAGGTCGAGGAGCTCCTACAATGAGCAGTTCTTC. Translating it yields CATSRSRSSYNEQFF.

Concerning this clone: The CDR3 carries no conserved terminal phenylalanine or tryptophan, so it likely arises from a read error. This sequence joins TRBV5-4 and TRBJ1-6; no firm D call. The CDR3 loop spans 14 amino acids. Germline lookup yields CDR1 SGHNT and CDR2 YYREEE (reference sequence). V lost 2 bases and J lost 7, with 10 bases in between. The CDR3 reads CASSFTVGNSPLHL. The CDR3 region has the DNA TGTGCCAGCAGCTTTACAGTGGGCAATTCACCCCTCCACCTT.

This clone turned up a few times. The chain carries TRBV5-1 and TRBJ1-1; no reliable D call. CDR1 is SGHRS, CDR2 YFSETQ, per germline. The CDR3 runs 14 residues. The V gene lost 3 bases and the J gene lost 7 bases, with 16 bases spanning the gap. In DNA form, the CDR3 reads TGCGCCAGCAGCTATCAAAACCAACACAATGAAGCTTTCTTT. It encodes CASSYQNQHNEAFF.

V gene TRBV7-3 combines with J gene TRBJ2-5; TRBD2 matches 7 bases. Trimming removed 4 bases from V and 2 bases from J; junction bases left unmatched: 7. Germline lookup yields CDR1 SGHTA and CDR2 FQGTGA. This CDR3 has 15 amino acids. CDR3 DNA sequence: TGTGCCAGCAGCTCTCCGGGCGGGGGACAAGAGACCCAGTACTTC. This sequence encodes CASSSPGGGQETQYF.

In regard to this clone: This could be a read error, since a much larger clone is one nucleotide away. V gene TRBV7-9 combines with J gene TRBJ2-7, with 7 bases aligning to TRBD1. V lost 0 bases, J lost 2 bases, and 1 base stayed unmatched. Per germline, CDR1 SEHNR and CDR2 FQNEAQ (reference sequence). CDR3 length: 14 residues. The CDR3 protein is CASSLAGGPYEQYF. CDR3 coding DNA: TGTGCCAGCAGCTTAGCAGGGGGCCCCTACGAGCAGTACTTC.

Only a few counts were recorded for this clone. This chain connects TRBV11-2 to TRBJ2-3; D unclear. Germline V gives CDR1 SGHAT, CDR2 FQNNGV. Trimming pared 6 bases from V and 6 bases from J, leaving 13 bases between. There are 13 residues in the CDR3. The CDR3 nucleotides are TGTGCCAGCAGTGACCCGATCCAGGATACGCAGTATTTT. This translates into CASSDPIQDTQYF.

The chain recombines TRBV13 with TRBJ2-2; TRBD1 or TRBD2 may be the D gene (5 bases each). Trimming removed 0 bases at V and 10 bases at J, with 12 bases between. Germline V lookup: CDR1 PRHDT, CDR2 FYEKMQ (reference sequence). The CDR3 length is 14 residues. CDR3 DNA: TGTGCCAGCAGCTTAGGCCAGGGACGGAAGGAGCTGTTTTTT. Residues: CASSLGQGRKELFF.

This chain uses TRBV11-2 with TRBJ2-7; D may be TRBD1 (6 bases). CDR1 SGHAT and CDR2 FQNNGV come from the germline V gene. Trimming pared 5 bases from V and 6 bases from J, leaving 11 bases between. CDR3 length equals 12 residues. The CDR3 here is CASSAAGVEQYF. For the CDR3, the DNA is TGTGCCAGCAGCGCGGCAGGGGTCGAGCAGTACTTC. The full variable domain, its missing parts supplied by reference TRBV11-2 and TRBJ2-7, is EAGVAQSPRYKIIEKRQSVAFWCNPISGHATLYWYQQILGQGPKLLIQFQNNGVVDDSQLPKDRFSAERLKGVDSTLKIQPAKLEDSAVYLCASSAAGVEQYFGPGTRLTVT.

This rearrangement joins TRBV9 to TRBJ2-2; 10 bases are a match to TRBD2. Trimming cost V 2 bases and J 6 bases; bases outside gene matches: 1. Germline assignment: CDR1 SGDLS and CDR2 YYNGEE. The CDR3 extends over 14 amino acids. The CDR3 spells CASSVGTSAGELFF. The CDR3 DNA sequence: TGTGCCAGCAGCGTCGGGACTAGCGCCGGGGAGCTGTTTTTT.

Of note for this clone: This CDR3 is also generated by other DNA sequences in the sample. This sequence joins TRBV7-2 and TRBJ2-5, with 10 bases identical to TRBD1. The V gene end was trimmed by 5 bases and the J gene end by 2 bases; junction bases not matched to a gene: 5. The CDR3 consists of 15 residues. Germline CDR1 SGHTA, CDR2 FQGNSA. CDR3 sequence: CASSLGQGRQETQYF. The CDR3 DNA reads TGTGCCAGCAGCCTGGGACAGGGGAGACAAGAGACCCAGTACTTC.

The J gene is TRBJ2-1, the V gene TRBV5-8; 9 bases match TRBD2. Unmatched junction bases numbered 10, after V lost 4 bases and J lost 2 bases. From germline, CDR1 is SGHTS and CDR2 YDEGEE. This CDR3 has 17 residues. CDR3 nucleotides: TGTGCCAGCAGCAGTGGACTAGCGATTGATGCCTACAATGAGCAGTTCTTC. As protein: CASSSGLAIDAYNEQFF.

This sequence joins TRBV11-2 and TRBJ2-5, with D possibly TRBD1 on 5 matching bases. Trimming pared 4 bases from V and 1 base from J, leaving 10 bases between. CDR3 length: 14 amino acids. CDR1 and CDR2 (germline): SGHAT, FQNNGV. The CDR3 protein is CASSSRVTQETQYF. The CDR3 DNA reads TGTGCCAGCAGCTCCAGGGTGACCCAAGAGACCCAGTACTTC.

The V and J genes are TRBV5-1 and TRBJ2-4, with D perhaps TRBD2 (5 bases). Trimming left V 4 bases short and J 5 bases short, with 10 bases between. Germline assignment: CDR1 SGHRS and CDR2 YFSETQ. The CDR3 totals 13 residues. CDR3 nucleotides: TGCGCCAGCAGCCCCGCCGGGGAAAACATTCAGTACTTC. Its protein is CASSPAGENIQYF.

Worth noting for this clone: Distinct nucleotide sequences in the sample also encode this CDR3. The DNA for the CDR3 is TGCGCCAGCAGTATCGGGACGGATAGCAATCAGCCCCAGCATTTT. It specifies CASSIGTDSNQPQHF. This chain connects TRBV5-1 to TRBJ1-5; D may be TRBD1 (5 bases). From germline, CDR1 is SGHRS and CDR2 YFSETQ. V lost 5 bases and J lost 0, with 12 bases in between. This CDR3 comprises 15 residues.

This chain uses TRBV6-6 with TRBJ1-6; no clear D gene. The CDR3 contains 12 residues. CDR1 and CDR2 from the germline V gene are MNHNY and SVGAGI (reference sequence). With 1 base removed from V and 8 bases from J, the gap between germline ends came to 3 bases. The CDR3 nucleotides are TGTGCCAGCAGTTACTTAGATTCACCCCTCCACTTT. Protein product: CASSYLDSPLHF.

This clone was seen more than once but under ten times. The chain has TRBV28 and TRBJ1-1; no firm D call. The CDR3 is 14 amino acids. V was trimmed by 7 bases and J by 1 base, leaving 13 bases between them. Germline loops: CDR1 MDHEN, CDR2 SYDVKM. Written as DNA, the CDR3 is TGTGCCAGCACTTGGGGAAATGCGAACACTGAAGCTTTCTTT. As protein: CASTWGNANTEAFF.

This chain connects TRBV6-5 to TRBJ2-1; TRBD1 agrees at 11 bases. The CDR3 length is 14 residues. Germline CDR1 is MNHEY and CDR2 is SVGAGI. Trimming cost V 2 bases and J 8 bases; bases outside gene matches: 2. CDR3 in amino acids: CASSYGQGAYEQFF. The CDR3 coding sequence is TGTGCCAGCAGTTACGGACAGGGGGCCTATGAGCAGTTCTTC.

V is TRBV6-5 and J is TRBJ2-2; 7 nucleotides match TRBD1. The germline V gene has CDR1 MNHEY and CDR2 SVGAGI. The CDR3 runs 15 residues. V was pared by 2 bases and J by 5 bases, with 5 bases of the junction left unmatched. CDR3 sequence (DNA): TGTGCCAGCAGTTACGACAGGGTAGGGACCGGGGAGCTGTTTTTT. Residues: CASSYDRVGTGELFF.

This rearrangement joins TRBV28 to TRBJ1-5, with TRBD1 as a possible D gene (5 bases). CDR3 length equals 13 residues. The V end was cut by 3 bases, the J end by 7 bases, with 10 bases between. The germline V gene encodes CDR1 MDHEN and CDR2 SYDVKM. The CDR3 DNA follows: TGTGCCAGCAGTTTCCCAGGGCCCCAGCCCCAGCATTTT. Protein: CASSFPGPQPQHF.

The chain recombines TRBV28 with TRBJ2-3; 9 bases match TRBD2. CDR1 is MDHEN, CDR2 SYDVKM, per germline. The length of the CDR3 is 15 residues. V gave up 6 bases and J gave up 4 bases; unmatched junction bases: 8. CDR3 in DNA: TGTGCCAGCAGCCCAGCGGGGGGTGGTTCAGATACGCAGTATTTT. This gives the protein CASSPAGGGSDTQYF.

The V gene is TRBV10-2, the J gene TRBJ1-1; D not certain. Germline V gives CDR1 WSHSY, CDR2 SAAADI. With 2 bases removed from V and 0 bases from J, the gap between germline ends came to 7 bases. This CDR3 has 14 amino acids. The CDR3 loop is CASSETEMNTEAFF. Written as DNA, the CDR3 is TGCGCCAGCAGTGAGACAGAAATGAACACTGAAGCTTTCTTT.

The chain has TRBV6-5 and TRBJ2-2, with D possibly being TRBD2 (6 bases). Trimming cost V 2 bases and J 5 bases, with 9 bases left between them. There are 14 residues in the CDR3. Germline CDR1 and CDR2: MNHEY and SVGAGI. The CDR3 sequence: CASSYLAPTGELFF. DNA for the CDR3: TGTGCCAGCAGTTACCTAGCGCCGACCGGGGAGCTGTTTTTT.

The V and J genes are TRBV6-1 and TRBJ2-5; no firm D call. Germline V gives CDR1 MNHNS, CDR2 SASEGT. CDR3 size: 13 residues. Trimming stripped 7 bases from V and 5 bases from J, with 14 bases between. CDR3 in amino acids: CASIGHVRETQYF. CDR3 DNA sequence: TGTGCCAGCATTGGTCACGTCCGGGAGACCCAGTACTTC.

This clone has just a few counts. The same CDR3 is also encoded by other DNA sequences in this sample. The chain carries TRBV7-3 and TRBJ1-1; D is undetermined. V dropped 0 bases and J dropped 5 bases, with 10 bases sitting between them. Germline-derived CDR1 and CDR2 are SGHTA and FQGTGA. The length of the CDR3 is 14 residues. DNA of the CDR3: TGTGCCAGCAGCTTAACGGGTCCGGGAACTGAAGCTTTCTTT. The encoded protein is CASSLTGPGTEAFF.

The chain links TRBV5-1 to TRBJ2-7; no clear D gene. V lost 7 bases and J lost 2, with 10 bases in between. The CDR3 length is 12 residues. CDR1 and CDR2 from the germline V gene are SGHRS and YFSETQ. CDR3 nucleotides: TGCGCCAGCCGCTCGTTCCCCTACGAGCAGTACTTC. Amino acids: CASRSFPYEQYF.

The gene calls are TRBV5-1 and TRBJ2-3, with D tentatively TRBD2 (6 bases). V was shortened by 0 bases and J by 5 bases, with 10 bases between the two germline ends. Looked up from germline, CDR1 is SGHRS and CDR2 is YFSETQ. CDR3 size: 14 residues. CDR3 nucleotides: TGCGCCAGCAGCTTGGCCGGGGGTATAGATACGCAGTATTTT. This gives the protein CASSLAGGIDTQYF.